This T cell receptor beta chain was recovered during a study of T cells in Graves' hyperthyroidism and ophthalmopathy (dated by TCRdb to the late 2010s). In the study overall: A discovery cohort of roughly 100 patients, about 43 with Graves' ophthalmopathy and roughly 59 with stable Graves' hyperthyroidism, was used to find distinguishing TCR V-J signatures. After blood sampling, hyperthyroidism patients were treated with methimazole at a starting dose of 30 mg daily, and ophthalmopathy patients were treated with high-dose intravenous methylprednisolone. The 100 or so discovery patients were randomly split 7:3 into training and test sets. Prospective prediction of ophthalmopathy was tested in an independent validation cohort consisting of about 19 hyperthyroidism patients and approximately 16 patients who later progressed to ophthalmopathy. According to the paper, TCR Vbeta CDR3 sequencing was carried out on 120 to 150 peripheral blood samples, which came from under 50 ophthalmopathy, roughly 75 hyperthyroidism and about 17 progressor patients. In roughly six Graves' hyperthyroidism patients, the study also compared T-cell repertoires from thyroid tissue with T-cell repertoires from blood.

The paper as a whole reports these results and caveats: In validation, progression to ophthalmopathy was predicted by the model with roughly 69% sensitivity and under 85% specificity, a median of approximately 6.5 months before onset. A model built on a 13 V-J signature distinguished ophthalmopathy from stable hyperthyroidism, reaching roughly 88% sensitivity and around 81% specificity in cross-validation and 80%/75% in testing. No statistical method was used to set the sample size in advance, and investigators knew the group allocation. Most expanded thyroid clonotypes (frequency above 0.001) were also detected in blood, a finding suggesting that blood repertoires may reflect thyroid immune responses.

TCR beta CDR3 regions were amplified from RNA transcripts. For the first round of RT-PCR on the TCR CDR3, the HTBI primer set was used together with the Qiagen OneStep RT-PCR kit. Libraries were constructed in a second round of multiplex PCR, after which size selection and purification were performed. Paired-end sequencing of the libraries was performed with 100 bp reads on an Illumina HiSeq2000. As for how the authors treated the data: SOAPnuke was used to process the raw data, with reads discarded if the reads contained adapters or uncalled bases, had a mean Phred below 15, or lacked an exact constant-primer or identifier match. High-quality paired reads were merged with COPE v1.2.5, and unique nucleotide sequences were defined as clonotypes. Clonotypes were aligned to IMGT TRBV, TRBD and TRBJ reference segments using MiTCR v1.1. Analysis was restricted to V-J combinations with a frequency above 0.0001, which covered 98% to 99.2% of repertoires. The TCS score was defined as F50 (clonal expansion) divided by E x V (chaos), with BLOSUM62-based TCRdist calculated between CDR3 peptides within each V-J. Welch's t-statistics and random forest reduced 500 to 650 V-J features to fewer than 15, which were used in a naive Bayes classifier (R e1071). The public reads were reprocessed in TCRdb via fastp at Q25 and MiXCR, keeping in-frame beta chains. Rows merge per CDR3 protein into single entries with the most common DNA and genes. The V and J calls, along with clone size, are taken from TCRdb and not from the paper's own processing. The sample table records just over 550,000 distinct CDR3 sequences; just over 45% of these occur just once. The top ten constitute just under 8.5% of the sample.

This clonotype was observed a few times. This clone's antigen is unknown. No base qualities exist here, and no much larger clone lies one base off it. A patient counted as having stable Graves' hyperthyroidism if no progression to ophthalmopathy occurred over 18 months of follow-up. The hyperthyroidism patients were between 18 and 65 years old and newly diagnosed, with a disease duration of less than 2 months. Any patient with an uncontrolled infection, another autoimmune disease, pregnancy or lactation was excluded. Clinical symptoms, serum thyroxine and TRAb, thyroid ultrasound, and orbital computed tomography formed the basis for the diagnoses. Total RNA was extracted with Trizol reagent, and quality was checked on an Agilent 2100 Bioanalyzer. The cysteine opens and the phenylalanine closes a CDR3 of 13 amino acids. Of the read, only the CDR3 DNA is kept; its 39 bases are in frame from base 1. V is pruned by 11 bases and J by 6 bases, leaving 11 bases of the junction without a gene match. For CDR1 and CDR2, the germline V gene (reference sequence) lists SEHNR and FQNEAQ.

This receptor was obtained from a young woman with Graves' hyperthyroidism. Donor details come from another sample of the same person, matched by shared clones. The rearranged chain carries TRBV7-9 and TRBJ2-7, with 9 bases in between that match TRBD1. The sample consisted of peripheral blood or thyroid tissue (not recorded which). CDR3 region: CAGGRTGESEQYF. The nucleotides read TGTGCCGGGGGCCGGACAGGGGAATCCGAGCAGTACTTC.